This entry lists 8 T cell receptor beta chains sequenced from one sample in a study of blood T cells in healthy people across ages. Next came a second PCR, run for roughly 6 to 11 cycles, which used a sample-barcoded 5' primer along with a J-beta primer mix. TCRdb reanalysed the 5' RACE reads using MiXCR and keeps one entry per CDR3 protein. The data show over 1.5 million distinct CDR3 sequences, with around 48% seen just once and more than 2% held by the top ten. The sequenced sample was blood. The source of these receptors is a woman in her thirties or forties in good health.

About this clonotype: One end of the junction fails to match germline, which may point to a read error. This chain links TRBV10-3 with TRBJ2-4; D not resolved. Matching the DNA end better, TRBJ2-7 makes the J call doubtful. The CDR3 runs to 13 residues. The V gene's germline CDR1 is ENHRY and CDR2 SYGVKD. CDR3 in DNA: TGTGCCATCAGAGAGTCGAGGCAGAACGAGCAGTACTTC. Translation gives CAIRESRQNEQYF.

The sample holds a few counts of this clonotype. The rearrangement uses TRBV7-2 and TRBJ2-3; D unclear. CDR3 length equals 15 residues. V gave up 1 base and J gave up 3 bases, with 11 bases separating them. The V gene's germline CDR1 is SGHTA and CDR2 FQGNSA. This CDR3 reads CASSLVTHLTDTQYF. CDR3 bases: TGTGCCAGCAGCTTAGTGACCCACCTTACAGATACGCAGTATTTT.

The rearrangement links TRBV27 to TRBJ2-3; D gene uncertain. CDR3 size: 16 residues. The V gene lost 5 bases and the J gene lost 1 base, with 16 bases spanning the gap. Germline V gives CDR1 MNHEY, CDR2 SMNVEV (reference sequence). The CDR3 here is CASSQQSGPRTDTQYF. The CDR3 DNA sequence: TGTGCCAGCAGTCAGCAGTCCGGGCCACGCACAGATACGCAGTATTTT.

The chain employs TRBV20-1 and TRBJ2-7, with D possibly matching TRBD1 (5 bases). The CDR3 totals 10 residues. V was shortened by 5 bases and J by 6 bases, with 8 bases between the two germline ends. Germline CDR1 is DFQATT and CDR2 is SNEGSKA (reference sequence). This CDR3 is CSASDSEQYF. CDR3 nucleotide sequence: TGCAGTGCTTCCGACAGCGAGCAGTACTTC.

Details on this clonotype: Sequence at one end of the junction differs from germline and may be a read error. This rearrangement joins TRBV5-6 to TRBJ1-5, with D perhaps matching TRBD1 (5 bases). Looked up from germline, CDR1 is SGHDT and CDR2 is YYEEEE. The CDR3 has 15 residues. The CDR3 bases are TGTGCCCGCAGCTCGGGGCAGAATAGCAATCAGCCCCAGCATTTT. Protein sequence: CARSSGQNSNQPQHF.

The chain has TRBV6-1 and TRBJ1-6; D not resolved. Germline V gene data show CDR1 as MNHNS and CDR2 as SASEGT. The CDR3 loop spans 12 amino acids. Trimming removed 6 bases at V and 5 bases at J, with 5 bases between. The CDR3 is CASRDDNSPLHF. The CDR3 nucleotides read TGTGCCAGCAGGGACGATAATTCACCCCTCCACTTT.

The chain joins TRBV6-6 to TRBJ2-7, with D tentatively TRBD1 or TRBD2 (5 bases each). Germline V gene data show CDR1 as MNHNY and CDR2 as SVGAGI (reference sequence). The CDR3 sequence is 16 residues long. Trimming removed 4 bases at V and 2 bases at J, with 18 bases between. The CDR3 DNA sequence: TGTGCCAGCAGTTCGTACACCGGGGCCCGGGCCTACGAGCAGTACTTC. It encodes CASSSYTGARAYEQYF.

This clonotype was seen more than once but under ten times. V and J are TRBV29-1 and TRBJ2-7; D assignment may be TRBD1 or TRBD2 (7 bases each). This CDR3 comprises 14 residues. V lost 6 bases to trimming and J lost 4 bases, with 19 bases between them. CDR1 and CDR2 from the germline V gene are SQVTM and ANQGSEA. The CDR3 DNA sequence: TGCAGCGTCAGAGGGGGCAGGGGGGGATACGAGCAGTACTTC. Translation: CSVRGGRGGYEQYF.